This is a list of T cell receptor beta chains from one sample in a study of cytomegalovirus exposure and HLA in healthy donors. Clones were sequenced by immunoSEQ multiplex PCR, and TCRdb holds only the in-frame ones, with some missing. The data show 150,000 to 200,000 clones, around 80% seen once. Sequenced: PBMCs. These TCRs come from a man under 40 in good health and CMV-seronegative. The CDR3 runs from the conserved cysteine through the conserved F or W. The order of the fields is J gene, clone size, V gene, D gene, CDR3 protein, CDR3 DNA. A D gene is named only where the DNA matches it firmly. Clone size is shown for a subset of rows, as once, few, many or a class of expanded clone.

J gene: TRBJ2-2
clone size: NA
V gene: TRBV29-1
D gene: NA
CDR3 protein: CSIKTGEGTGELFF
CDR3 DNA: TGCAGCATTAAAACGGGGGAAGGCACCGGGGAGCTGTTTTTT

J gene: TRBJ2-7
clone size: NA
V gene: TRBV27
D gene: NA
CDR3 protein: CASSLRAGTFYEQYF
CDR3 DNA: TGTGCCAGCAGTTTACGGGCCGGGACATTTTACGAGCAGTACTTC

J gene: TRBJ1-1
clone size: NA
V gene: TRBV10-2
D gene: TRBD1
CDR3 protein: CASSEAGGAFF
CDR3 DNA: TGCGCCAGCAGTGAGGCAGGGGGAGCTTTCTTT

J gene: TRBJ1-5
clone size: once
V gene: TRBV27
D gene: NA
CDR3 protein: CASSFWAGDQPQHF
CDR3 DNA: TGTGCCAGCAGTTTTTGGGCAGGGGACCAGCCCCAGCATTTT

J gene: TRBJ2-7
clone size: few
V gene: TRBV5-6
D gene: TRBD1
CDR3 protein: CASSFRGNSYEQYF
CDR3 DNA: TGTGCCAGCAGCTTCAGGGGGAATTCCTACGAGCAGTACTTC

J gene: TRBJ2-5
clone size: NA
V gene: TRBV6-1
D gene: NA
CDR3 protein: CASSETAVYQETQYF
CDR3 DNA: TGTGCCAGCAGTGAAACAGCTGTATACCAAGAGACCCAGTACTTC

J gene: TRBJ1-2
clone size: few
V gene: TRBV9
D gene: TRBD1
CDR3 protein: CASSSGAGGDYGYTF
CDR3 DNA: TGTGCCAGCTCCTCCGGGGCAGGGGGCGACTATGGCTACACCTTC

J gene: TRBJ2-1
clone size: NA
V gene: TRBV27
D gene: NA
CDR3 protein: CASSLLYATYNEQFF
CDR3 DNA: TGTGCCAGCAGTTTACTCTATGCTACCTACAATGAGCAGTTCTTC

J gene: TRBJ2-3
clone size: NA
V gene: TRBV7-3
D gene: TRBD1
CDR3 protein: CASSPAGQGNTDTQYF
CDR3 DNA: TGTGCCAGCAGCCCCGCCGGACAGGGGAACACAGATACGCAGTATTTT

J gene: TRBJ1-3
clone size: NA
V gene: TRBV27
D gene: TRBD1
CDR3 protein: CASSPRQGLSSGNTIYF
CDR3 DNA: TGTGCCAGCAGTCCCCGACAGGGTCTAAGCTCTGGAAACACCATATATTTT

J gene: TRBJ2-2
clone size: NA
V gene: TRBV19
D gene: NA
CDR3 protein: CASSIGITAGELFF
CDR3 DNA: TGTGCCAGTAGTATAGGTATTACGGCCGGGGAGCTGTTTTTT

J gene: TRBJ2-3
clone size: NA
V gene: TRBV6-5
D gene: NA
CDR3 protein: CASSYSRVLDTQYF
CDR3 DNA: TGTGCCAGCAGTTACTCGAGAGTCCTGGATACGCAGTATTTT

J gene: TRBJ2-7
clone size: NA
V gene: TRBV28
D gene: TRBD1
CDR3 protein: CASSTRDRGRSTYEQYF
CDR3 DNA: TGTGCCAGCAGTACACGGGACAGGGGGCGAAGTACGTACGAGCAGTACTTC

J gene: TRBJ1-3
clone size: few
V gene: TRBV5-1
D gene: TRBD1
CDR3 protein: CASSWIPGQGGNTIYF
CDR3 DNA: TGCGCCAGCAGCTGGATACCGGGACAGGGAGGAAACACCATATATTTT

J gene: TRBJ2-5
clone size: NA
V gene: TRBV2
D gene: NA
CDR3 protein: CASSAGLGETQYF
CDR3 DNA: TGTGCCAGCAGCGCCGGACTTGGGGAGACCCAGTACTTC

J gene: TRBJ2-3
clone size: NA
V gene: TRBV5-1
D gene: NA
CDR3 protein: CASSLGSGVTDTQYF
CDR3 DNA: TGCGCCAGCAGCTTGGGGAGCGGAGTCACAGATACGCAGTATTTT

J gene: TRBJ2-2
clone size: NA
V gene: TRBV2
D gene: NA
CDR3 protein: CARRRNTGELFF
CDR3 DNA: TGTGCCCGCCGGAGGAACACCGGGGAGCTGTTTTTT

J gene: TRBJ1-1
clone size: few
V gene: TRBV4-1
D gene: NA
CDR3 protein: CASSQTRTGGTEAFF
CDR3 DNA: TGCGCCAGCAGCCAGACCAGGACCGGGGGCACTGAAGCTTTCTTT

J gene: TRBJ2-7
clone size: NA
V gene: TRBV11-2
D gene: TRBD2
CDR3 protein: CASSELAGRSYEQYF
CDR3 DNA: TGTGCCAGCAGCGAACTAGCGGGAAGATCCTACGAGCAGTACTTC

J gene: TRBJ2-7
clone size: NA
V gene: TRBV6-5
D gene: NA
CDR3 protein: CASSYSIRGRAYEQYF
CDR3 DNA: TGTGCCAGCAGTTACTCGATCCGAGGGCGCGCCTACGAGCAGTACTTC

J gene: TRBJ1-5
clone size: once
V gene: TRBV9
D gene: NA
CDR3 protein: CASSVDQDQPQHF
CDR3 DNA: TGTGCCAGCAGCGTAGATCAGGATCAGCCCCAGCATTTT

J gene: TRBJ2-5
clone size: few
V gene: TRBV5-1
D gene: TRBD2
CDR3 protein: CASSGGLVAETQYF
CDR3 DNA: TGCGCCAGCAGCGGAGGACTAGTTGCAGAGACCCAGTACTTC

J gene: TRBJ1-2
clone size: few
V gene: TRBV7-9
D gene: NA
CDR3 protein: CASSIRGANYGYTF
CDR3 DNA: TGTGCCAGCAGCATACGCGGAGCTAACTATGGCTACACCTTC

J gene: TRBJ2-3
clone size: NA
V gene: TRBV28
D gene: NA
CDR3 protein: CASSGPTDTQYF
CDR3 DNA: TGTGCCAGCAGTGGGCCCACAGATACGCAGTATTTT

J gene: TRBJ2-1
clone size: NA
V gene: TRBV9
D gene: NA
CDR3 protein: CASSVVYHNEQFF
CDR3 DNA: TGTGCCAGCAGCGTAGTATATCACAATGAGCAGTTCTTC

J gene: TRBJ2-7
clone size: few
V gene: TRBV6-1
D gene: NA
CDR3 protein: CASRGDHYEQYF
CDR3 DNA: TGTGCCAGCAGGGGAGACCACTACGAGCAGTACTTC

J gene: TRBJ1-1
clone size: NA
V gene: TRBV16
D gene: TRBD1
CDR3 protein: CASSQSGQGNTEAFF
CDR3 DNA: TGTGCCAGCAGCCAGTCCGGACAGGGGAACACTGAAGCTTTCTTT

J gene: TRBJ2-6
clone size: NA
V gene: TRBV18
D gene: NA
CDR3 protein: CASSPPGTGANVLTF
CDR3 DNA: TGTGCCAGCTCACCTCCCGGGACTGGGGCCAACGTCCTGACTTTC

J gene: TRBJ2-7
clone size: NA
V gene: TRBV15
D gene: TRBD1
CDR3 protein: CATSSGTGMYEQYF
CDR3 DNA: TGTGCCACCAGCAGCGGGACAGGGATGTACGAGCAGTACTTC

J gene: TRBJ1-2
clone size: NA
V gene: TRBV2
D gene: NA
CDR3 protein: CASSPDSANYGYTF
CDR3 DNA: TGTGCCAGCAGCCCGGACAGCGCTAACTATGGCTACACCTTC

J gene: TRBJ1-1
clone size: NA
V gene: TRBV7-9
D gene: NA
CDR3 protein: CASSLASVNTEAFF
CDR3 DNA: TGTGCCAGCAGCTTAGCGTCCGTGAACACTGAAGCTTTCTTT

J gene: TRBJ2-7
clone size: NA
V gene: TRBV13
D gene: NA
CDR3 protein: CASSRTGEQYF
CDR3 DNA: TGTGCCAGCAGCAGAACAGGGGAGCAGTACTTC

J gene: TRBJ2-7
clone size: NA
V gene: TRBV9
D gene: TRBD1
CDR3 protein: CASSALGGGVNEQYF
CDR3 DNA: TGTGCCAGCAGCGCTCTAGGGGGCGGCGTGAACGAGCAGTACTTC

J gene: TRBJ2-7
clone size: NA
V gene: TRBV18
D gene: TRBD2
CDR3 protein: CASSPPSLAGASYEQYF
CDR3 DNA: TGTGCCAGCTCACCACCCAGCCTAGCGGGGGCCTCCTACGAGCAGTACTTC

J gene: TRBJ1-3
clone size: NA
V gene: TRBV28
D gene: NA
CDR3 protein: CASSLLTGSPHTIYF
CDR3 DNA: TGTGCCAGCAGTCTCCTGACAGGATCCCCCCACACCATATATTTT

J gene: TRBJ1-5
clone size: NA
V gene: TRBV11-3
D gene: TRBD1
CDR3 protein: CARPTGENQPQHF
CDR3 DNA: TGTGCCAGGCCGACAGGGGAGAATCAGCCCCAGCATTTT

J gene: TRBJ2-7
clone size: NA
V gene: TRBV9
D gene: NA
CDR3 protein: CASSPQGPYEQYF
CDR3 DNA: TGTGCCAGCAGCCCTCAGGGTCCCTACGAGCAGTACTTC

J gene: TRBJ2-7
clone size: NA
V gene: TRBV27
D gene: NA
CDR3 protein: CASSLAAALHYEQYF
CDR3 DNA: TGTGCCAGCAGTTTAGCGGCAGCTCTCCACTACGAGCAGTACTTC

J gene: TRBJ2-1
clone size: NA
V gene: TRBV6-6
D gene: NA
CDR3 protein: CASSYSAPGNNEQFF
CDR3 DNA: TGTGCCAGCAGTTACTCAGCCCCAGGGAACAATGAGCAGTTCTTC

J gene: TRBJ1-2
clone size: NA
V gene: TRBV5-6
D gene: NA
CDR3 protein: CASTRDNDYGYTF
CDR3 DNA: TGTGCCAGCACCCGAGACAATGACTATGGCTACACCTTC

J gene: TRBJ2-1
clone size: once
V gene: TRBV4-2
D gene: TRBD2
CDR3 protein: CASSDGLADYNEQFF
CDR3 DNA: TGTGCCAGCAGCGACGGACTAGCGGATTACAATGAGCAGTTCTTC

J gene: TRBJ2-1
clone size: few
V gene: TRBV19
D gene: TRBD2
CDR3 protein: CASGGLAGGPEQFF
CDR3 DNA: TGTGCCAGCGGGGGACTAGCGGGAGGGCCGGAGCAGTTCTTC

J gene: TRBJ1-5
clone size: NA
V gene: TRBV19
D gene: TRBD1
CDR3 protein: CASSHEQGAGNQPQHF
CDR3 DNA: TGTGCCAGTAGTCACGAACAGGGGGCTGGGAATCAGCCCCAGCATTTT

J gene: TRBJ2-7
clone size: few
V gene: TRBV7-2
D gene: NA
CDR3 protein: CASSFASGTGLYEQYF
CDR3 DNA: TGTGCCAGCAGCTTCGCATCCGGGACTGGGCTCTACGAGCAGTACTTC

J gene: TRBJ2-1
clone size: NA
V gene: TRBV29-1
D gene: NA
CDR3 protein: CSVEGTGEKSDEQFF
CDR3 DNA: TGCAGCGTCGAGGGGACGGGGGAGAAGTCGGACGAGCAGTTCTTC

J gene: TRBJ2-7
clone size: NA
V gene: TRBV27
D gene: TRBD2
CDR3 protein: CATSLGTGGGYEQYF
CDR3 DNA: TGTGCCACCAGCCTTGGTACGGGAGGGGGCTACGAGCAGTACTTC

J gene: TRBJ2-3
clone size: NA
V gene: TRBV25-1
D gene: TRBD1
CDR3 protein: CASSPDRTGPSDTQYF
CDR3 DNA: TGTGCCAGCAGTCCCGACCGGACAGGGCCATCAGATACGCAGTATTTT

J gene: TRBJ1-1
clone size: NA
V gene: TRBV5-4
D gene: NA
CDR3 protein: CASSFPGRGNTEAFF
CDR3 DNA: TGTGCCAGCAGCTTTCCAGGGAGGGGGAACACTGAAGCTTTCTTT

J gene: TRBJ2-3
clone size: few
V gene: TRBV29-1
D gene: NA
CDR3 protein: CSSNTDTQYF
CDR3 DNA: TGCAGCTCCAACACAGATACGCAGTATTTT

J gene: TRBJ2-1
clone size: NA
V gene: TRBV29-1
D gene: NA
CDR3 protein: CSVSGTTNTAYNEQFF
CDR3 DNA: TGCAGCGTGTCCGGGACAACAAACACCGCCTACAATGAGCAGTTCTTC

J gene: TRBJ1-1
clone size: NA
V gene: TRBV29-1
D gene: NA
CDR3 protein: CSVLRNTEAFF
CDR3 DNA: TGCAGCGTTCTCCGGAACACTGAAGCTTTCTTT

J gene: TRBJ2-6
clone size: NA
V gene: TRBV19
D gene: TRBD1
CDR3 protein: CASSMGTGGISNVLTF
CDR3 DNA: TGTGCCAGTAGTATGGGGACAGGGGGGATATCCAACGTCCTGACTTTC